One T cell receptor (beta chain) is described in this entry. The data derive from a study of blood T cell repertoires in COVID-19. The CDR3 sequence is 15 residues long. V was clipped by 2 bases and J by 5 bases; unmatched bases: 7. The V gene's germline CDR1 is KGHDR and CDR2 SFDVKD. How the authors handled the data: Amplification of reference gene primers provided the estimated nucleated cell counts. Clones were read by immunoSEQ multiplex PCR, and TCRdb kept only the in-frame ones, dropping some. That table furnishes V, J and clone size, whereas the DNA furnished D and trimming. The repertoire holds under 200,000 clones, with about 87% as singletons.

The J gene is TRBJ1-2, the V gene TRBV24-1; 7 bases line up with TRBD1. This receptor was obtained from a woman aged 60-75 years who had recovered from COVID-19. The sample consisted of peripheral blood. The CDR3 DNA is TGTGCCACCAGTGATTCCGGGACAGCGTTTTATGGCTACACCTTC. It yields the protein CATSDSGTAFYGYTF.